Sequencing of this T cell receptor (beta chain) was carried out in a study of blood T cell repertoires in COVID-19. Profiling relied on immunoSEQ multiplex PCR, and the TCRdb table lists in-frame clones only, not all of them. The sample has more than 300,000 clones, around 92% seen once; the top ten hold under 7.5%. Trimming cost V 4 bases and J 5 bases; bases outside gene matches: 4. This CDR3 contains 14 residues. Germline lookup yields CDR1 KGHDR and CDR2 SFDVKD. J is TRBJ2-1 and V is TRBV24-1, with 7 bases matching TRBD1. Sequencing used peripheral blood. The sequence was obtained from a man aged 18 to 30 who had recovered from COVID-19. Here the CDR3 reads CATSESTGNNEQFF. The CDR3 coding sequence is TGTGCCACCAGTGAATCGACAGGGAACAATGAGCAGTTCTTC.